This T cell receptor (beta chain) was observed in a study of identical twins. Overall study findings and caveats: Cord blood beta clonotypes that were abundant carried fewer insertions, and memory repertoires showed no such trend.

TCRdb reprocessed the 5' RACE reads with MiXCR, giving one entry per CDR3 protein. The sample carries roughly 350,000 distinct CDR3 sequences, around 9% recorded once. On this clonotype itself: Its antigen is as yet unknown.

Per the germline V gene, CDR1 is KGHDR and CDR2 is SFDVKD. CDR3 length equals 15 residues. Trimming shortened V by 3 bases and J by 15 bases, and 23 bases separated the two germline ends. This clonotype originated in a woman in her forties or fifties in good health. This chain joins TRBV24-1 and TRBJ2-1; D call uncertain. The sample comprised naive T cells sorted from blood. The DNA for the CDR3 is TGTGCCACCAGTGATCCGGTACGGGCCCCTGTAACCCTGTTCTTC. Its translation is CATSDPVRAPVTLFF.